A selection of T cell receptor beta chains follows, all from one sample in a study of Ad26.COV2.S vaccination and SARS-CoV-2 variants. Assay: immunoSEQ multiplex PCR; the TCRdb copy retains only in-frame clones and omits some. Of hundreds of thousands of clones in the sample, about 89% are singletons; the top ten hold about 4.6%. Material: peripheral blood, obtained in a trial of Ad26.COV2.S vaccine versus placebo. Source of these receptors: a person between 18 and 65 years old who received the Ad26.COV2.S COVID-19 vaccine or a placebo. CDR3s include the opening cysteine and the closing phenylalanine or tryptophan. Fields, in order: D gene, clone size, J gene, V gene, CDR3 DNA, CDR3 protein. D genes are given only for firm matches. The size entry is marked missing in some rows and otherwise reads once, few, many or a size class.

d_gene: TRBD2; abundance: -; j_gene: TRBJ2-2; v_gene: TRBV5-8; CDR3nt: TGTGCCAGCACCCGGGGACTAGCGGCGAACACCGGGGAGCTGTTTTTT; CDR3aa: CASTRGLAANTGELFF
d_gene: -; abundance: -; j_gene: TRBJ1-1; v_gene: TRBV19; CDR3nt: TGTGCCAGTAGTATAGTACAAAGCCCCGTTGAAGCTTTCTTT; CDR3aa: CASSIVQSPVEAFF
d_gene: TRBD2; abundance: -; j_gene: TRBJ2-3; v_gene: TRBV19; CDR3nt: TGTGCCAGTAGTATAGATCAAGCGGGGGGATCAGATACGCAGTATTTT; CDR3aa: CASSIDQAGGSDTQYF
d_gene: TRBD1; abundance: -; j_gene: TRBJ2-1; v_gene: TRBV10-3; CDR3nt: TGTGCCACCATGGGACAGGGGGCTCTCCGGGTGGAGTTCTTC; CDR3aa: CATMGQGALRVEFF
d_gene: -; abundance: -; j_gene: TRBJ1-5; v_gene: TRBV7-8; CDR3nt: TGTGCCAGCAGCTTACAGGGTTTGGGAAATCAGCCCCAGCATTTT; CDR3aa: CASSLQGLGNQPQHF
d_gene: -; abundance: -; j_gene: TRBJ2-1; v_gene: TRBV11-2; CDR3nt: TGTGCCAGCAGCTTAGGTGTCATCAGGGGCAATGAGCAGTTCTTC; CDR3aa: CASSLGVIRGNEQFF
d_gene: -; abundance: -; j_gene: TRBJ1-6; v_gene: TRBV7-3; CDR3nt: TGTGCCAGCAGCTTAGGGGAATTCGATTCACCCCTCCACTTT; CDR3aa: CASSLGEFDSPLHF
d_gene: TRBD2; abundance: once; j_gene: TRBJ2-7; v_gene: TRBV5-1; CDR3nt: TGCGCCAGCAGCTCAACAACCGGGACTAGCTTCCACGAGCAGTACTTC; CDR3aa: CASSSTTGTSFHEQYF
d_gene: -; abundance: -; j_gene: TRBJ2-3; v_gene: TRBV10-2; CDR3nt: TGCGCCAGCAGTAGTACTAGTTTGGCAGATACGCAGTATTTT; CDR3aa: CASSSTSLADTQYF
d_gene: TRBD2; abundance: -; j_gene: TRBJ2-7; v_gene: TRBV29-1; CDR3nt: TGCAGCGTTGTGCCTAGCGGGAGGCCTTACTACGAGCAGTACTTC; CDR3aa: CSVVPSGRPYYEQYF
d_gene: -; abundance: -; j_gene: TRBJ2-4; v_gene: TRBV25-1; CDR3nt: TGTGCCAGCAGTGGTCGGGGGACAGTAAACATTCAGTACTTC; CDR3aa: CASSGRGTVNIQYF
d_gene: -; abundance: -; j_gene: TRBJ2-2; v_gene: TRBV9; CDR3nt: TGTGCCAGCAGCGTAGCATCGGGGGTCCTCACCGGGGAGCTGTTTTTT; CDR3aa: CASSVASGVLTGELFF
d_gene: -; abundance: -; j_gene: TRBJ1-5; v_gene: TRBV7-8; CDR3nt: TGTGCCAGCAGCTTAGCGGGGGGCGGAAACAATCAGCCCCAGCATTTT; CDR3aa: CASSLAGGGNNQPQHF
d_gene: -; abundance: -; j_gene: TRBJ1-1; v_gene: TRBV6-2/TRBV6-3; CDR3nt: TGTGCCAGCAGTTACTCGGGGCAGGCACAACCAACACGCGTCGAGAACACTGAAGCTTTCTTT; CDR3aa: CASSYSGQAQPTRVENTEAFF
d_gene: -; abundance: -; j_gene: TRBJ1-5; v_gene: TRBV6-2/TRBV6-3; CDR3nt: TGTGCCAGCAGTTACATTAGGGCCGATAGCAATCAGCCCCAGCATTTT; CDR3aa: CASSYIRADSNQPQHF
d_gene: -; abundance: -; j_gene: TRBJ1-1; v_gene: TRBV29-1; CDR3nt: TGCAGCGTCGCTTTACGATTAGGGAGCACTGAAGCTTTCTTT; CDR3aa: CSVALRLGSTEAFF
d_gene: -; abundance: -; j_gene: TRBJ1-1; v_gene: TRBV6-5; CDR3nt: TGTGCCAGCAGTTCCTGGAGGGATCCCGAAGCTTTCTTT; CDR3aa: CASSSWRDPEAFF
d_gene: -; abundance: -; j_gene: TRBJ2-5; v_gene: TRBV24-1; CDR3nt: TGTGCCACCAGTCCACGGGGAGAGACCCAGTACTTC; CDR3aa: CATSPRGETQYF
d_gene: -; abundance: -; j_gene: TRBJ1-3; v_gene: TRBV7-8; CDR3nt: TGTGCCAGCGGCCGAGGGACACAAATCTCTGGAAACACCATATATTTT; CDR3aa: CASGRGTQISGNTIYF
d_gene: -; abundance: -; j_gene: TRBJ2-3; v_gene: TRBV4-1; CDR3nt: TGCGCCAGCAGCCAAGAAGTAGCGAGCAGCACAGATACGCAGTATTTT; CDR3aa: CASSQEVASSTDTQYF
d_gene: TRBD2; abundance: -; j_gene: TRBJ2-1; v_gene: TRBV10-3; CDR3nt: TGTGCCATCAGTGACCCCGGGACTAGCGGGAGGAATGAGCAGTTCTTC; CDR3aa: CAISDPGTSGRNEQFF
d_gene: TRBD2; abundance: few; j_gene: TRBJ2-5; v_gene: TRBV5-1; CDR3nt: TGCGCCAGCAGCCGGGGACTAGCGAGAATCAAAACCCAAGAGACCCAGTACTTC; CDR3aa: CASSRGLARIKTQETQYF
d_gene: -; abundance: -; j_gene: TRBJ2-5; v_gene: TRBV5-1; CDR3nt: TGCGCCAGCAGCTTGGTTGGGGGAACCTTACAAGAGACCCAGTACTTC; CDR3aa: CASSLVGGTLQETQYF
d_gene: -; abundance: -; j_gene: TRBJ1-5; v_gene: TRBV10-3; CDR3nt: TGTGCCATCAGTCCCAGCAATCAGCCCCAGCATTTT; CDR3aa: CAISPSNQPQHF
d_gene: -; abundance: -; j_gene: TRBJ2-3; v_gene: TRBV5-1; CDR3nt: TGCGCCAGCAGCTTAGCACAGCTTAGCACAGATACGCAGTATTTT; CDR3aa: CASSLAQLSTDTQYF
d_gene: TRBD1; abundance: -; j_gene: TRBJ1-1; v_gene: TRBV10-3; CDR3nt: TGTGCCATCAGACAGGGGCTGAACACTGAAGCTTTCTTT; CDR3aa: CAIRQGLNTEAFF
d_gene: -; abundance: -; j_gene: TRBJ1-2; v_gene: TRBV20-1; CDR3nt: TGCAGTGCTAGTACTATACAGGGTCGGTATGGCTACACCTTC; CDR3aa: CSASTIQGRYGYTF
d_gene: -; abundance: -; j_gene: TRBJ1-6; v_gene: TRBV5-5; CDR3nt: TGTGCCAGCAGCTTGTTCGGGGCCGATTCACCCCTCCACTTT; CDR3aa: CASSLFGADSPLHF
d_gene: TRBD1; abundance: -; j_gene: TRBJ1-4; v_gene: TRBV28; CDR3nt: TGTGCCAGCAGTTTACCGACAGGGGGCTCTGAAAAACTGTTTTTT; CDR3aa: CASSLPTGGSEKLFF
d_gene: -; abundance: -; j_gene: TRBJ1-1; v_gene: TRBV5-1; CDR3nt: TGCGCCAGCAGCTTGAGTACAGGGATGAACACTGAAGCTTTCTTT; CDR3aa: CASSLSTGMNTEAFF
d_gene: TRBD2; abundance: -; j_gene: TRBJ2-4; v_gene: TRBV4-1; CDR3nt: TGCGCCAGCAGCCAAGATCCCCCTAGCGGGCCGCCGACGGCCAAAAACATTCAGTACTTC; CDR3aa: CASSQDPPSGPPTAKNIQYF
d_gene: -; abundance: -; j_gene: TRBJ2-1; v_gene: TRBV6-1; CDR3nt: TGTGCCAGCAGTGAAGTCGTGGGGGGACCCCTTAACAATGAGCAGTTCTTC; CDR3aa: CASSEVVGGPLNNEQFF
d_gene: -; abundance: -; j_gene: TRBJ2-1; v_gene: TRBV5-1; CDR3nt: TGCGCCAGCAGCTTGGACCCAGGGGTATTCGACAATGAGCAGTTCTTC; CDR3aa: CASSLDPGVFDNEQFF
d_gene: -; abundance: -; j_gene: TRBJ1-5; v_gene: TRBV6-4; CDR3nt: TGTGCCAGCAGTACCGATAGCAATCAGCCCCAGCATTTT; CDR3aa: CASSTDSNQPQHF
d_gene: -; abundance: -; j_gene: TRBJ1-2; v_gene: TRBV3-1/TRBV3-2; CDR3nt: TGTGCCAGCAGCCAACAGGGGTATGGCTACACCTTC; CDR3aa: CASSQQGYGYTF
d_gene: TRBD1; abundance: -; j_gene: TRBJ2-3; v_gene: TRBV25-1; CDR3nt: TGTGCCAGCAGTGATTCCGACAGGGCCCCCACAGATACGCAGTATTTT; CDR3aa: CASSDSDRAPTDTQYF
d_gene: -; abundance: -; j_gene: TRBJ1-1; v_gene: TRBV5-1; CDR3nt: TGCGCCAGCAGCCCAGGAGGTGGAGTGAACACTGAAGCTTTCTTT; CDR3aa: CASSPGGGVNTEAFF
d_gene: TRBD1; abundance: few; j_gene: TRBJ2-2; v_gene: TRBV19; CDR3nt: TGTGCCAGTAGTACGACAGGGCAAACCGGGGAGCTGTTTTTT; CDR3aa: CASSTTGQTGELFF
d_gene: TRBD1; abundance: -; j_gene: TRBJ2-1; v_gene: TRBV7-8; CDR3nt: TGTGCCAGCAGCTCAACAGGGGGCTTAGCCCACAATGAGCAGTTCTTC; CDR3aa: CASSSTGGLAHNEQFF
d_gene: -; abundance: -; j_gene: TRBJ2-7; v_gene: TRBV7-2; CDR3nt: TGTGCCAGCAGCTTATTTGGGGCCCCCTACGAGCAGTACTTC; CDR3aa: CASSLFGAPYEQYF
d_gene: TRBD1; abundance: -; j_gene: TRBJ2-7; v_gene: TRBV4-1; CDR3nt: TGCGCCAGCAGCCAAGATGGAACAGGACAGGGAGGAGAGCAGTACTTC; CDR3aa: CASSQDGTGQGGEQYF
d_gene: -; abundance: -; j_gene: TRBJ1-1; v_gene: TRBV3-1/TRBV3-2; CDR3nt: TGTGCCAGCAGCCAAGAGCTACAGATGAACACTGAAGCTTTCTTT; CDR3aa: CASSQELQMNTEAFF
d_gene: -; abundance: -; j_gene: TRBJ1-6; v_gene: TRBV11-1; CDR3nt: TGTGCCAGCAGCTTCACAGGGTCGGGTTCACCCCTCCACTTT; CDR3aa: CASSFTGSGSPLHF
d_gene: -; abundance: -; j_gene: TRBJ1-6; v_gene: TRBV27; CDR3nt: TGTGCCAGCAGTTCAAAGAGCGGGGGCTCCTATAATTCACCCCTCCACTTT; CDR3aa: CASSSKSGGSYNSPLHF
d_gene: TRBD2; abundance: once; j_gene: TRBJ2-3; v_gene: TRBV19; CDR3nt: TGTGCCAGTAGTCTAGCGGGAGGGCTCCTTCCCACAGATACGCAGTATTTT; CDR3aa: CASSLAGGLLPTDTQYF
d_gene: TRBD1; abundance: -; j_gene: TRBJ1-5; v_gene: TRBV3-1/TRBV3-2; CDR3nt: TGTGCCAGCAGCCAAACAGGGGGTTCTGAGCCCCAGCATTTT; CDR3aa: CASSQTGGSEPQHF
d_gene: -; abundance: -; j_gene: TRBJ1-6; v_gene: TRBV19; CDR3nt: TGTGCCAGTAGTATCGGAGGTGATTCACCCCTCCACTTT; CDR3aa: CASSIGGDSPLHF
d_gene: TRBD1; abundance: -; j_gene: TRBJ2-7; v_gene: TRBV7-9; CDR3nt: TGTGCCAGCAGCCCGACCGGGACAGCCGAAGACGAGCAGTACTTC; CDR3aa: CASSPTGTAEDEQYF